This T cell receptor beta chain was sequenced during a study of blood T cells in healthy people across ages. Study-level background: Researchers report that template switching captured about one barcoded beta molecule per two T cells.

Between the trimmed V and J ends, which lost 2 bases and 5 bases, there was a span of 10 bases. This CDR3 has 14 residues. The germline CDR1 and CDR2 sequences are MNHNY and SVGAGI (reference sequence). Primed by a sample-barcoded 5' primer and a J-beta primer mix, a second PCR proceeded for about 7 to 11 cycles. TCRdb re-derived calls from the 5' RACE reads in MiXCR, one entry per CDR3 protein. The sample records over 700,000 distinct CDR3 sequences, around 25% being singletons. The data were also submitted as part of a second study, on T cells of mothers and their children.

The specimen sequenced was blood. This sequence joins TRBV6-6 and TRBJ1-5, with D hard to call. The receptor was isolated from a boy younger than 18 in good health. CDR3 sequence (DNA): TGTGCCAGCAGTTACGCAGTAACCGATCAGCCCCAGCATTTT. Its protein product is CASSYAVTDQPQHF.